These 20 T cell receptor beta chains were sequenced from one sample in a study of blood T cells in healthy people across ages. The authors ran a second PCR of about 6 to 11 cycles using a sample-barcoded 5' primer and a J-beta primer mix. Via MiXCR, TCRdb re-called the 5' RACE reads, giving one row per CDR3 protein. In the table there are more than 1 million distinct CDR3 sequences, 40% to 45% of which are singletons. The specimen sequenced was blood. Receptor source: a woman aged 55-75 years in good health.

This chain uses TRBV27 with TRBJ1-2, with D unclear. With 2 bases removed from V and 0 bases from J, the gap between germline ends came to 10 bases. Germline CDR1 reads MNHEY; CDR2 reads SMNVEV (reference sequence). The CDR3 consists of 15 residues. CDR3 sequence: CASSLGPVPNYGYTF. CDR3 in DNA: TGTGCCAGCAGTTTAGGGCCAGTGCCTAACTATGGCTACACCTTC.

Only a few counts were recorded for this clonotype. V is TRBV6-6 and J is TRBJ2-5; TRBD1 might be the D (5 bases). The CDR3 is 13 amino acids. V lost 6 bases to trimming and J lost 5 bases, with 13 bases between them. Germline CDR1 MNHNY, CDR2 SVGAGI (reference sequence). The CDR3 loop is CASRDARVETQYF. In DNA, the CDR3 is TGTGCCAGCAGAGACGCCAGGGTCGAGACCCAGTACTTC.

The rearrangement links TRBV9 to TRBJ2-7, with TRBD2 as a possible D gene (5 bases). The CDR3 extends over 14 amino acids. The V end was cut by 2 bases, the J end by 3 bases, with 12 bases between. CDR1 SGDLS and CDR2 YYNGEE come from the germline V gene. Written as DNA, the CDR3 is TGTGCCAGCAGCGTCAGTAGCGTGAGCTACGAGCAGTACTTC. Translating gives CASSVSSVSYEQYF.

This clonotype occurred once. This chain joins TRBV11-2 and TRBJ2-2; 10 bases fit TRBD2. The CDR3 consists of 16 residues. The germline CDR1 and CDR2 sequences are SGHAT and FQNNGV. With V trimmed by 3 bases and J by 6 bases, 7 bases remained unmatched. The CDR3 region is CASSFSSSGRPGELFF. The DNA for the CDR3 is TGTGCCAGCAGCTTTTCCTCTAGCGGGAGACCCGGGGAGCTGTTTTTT.

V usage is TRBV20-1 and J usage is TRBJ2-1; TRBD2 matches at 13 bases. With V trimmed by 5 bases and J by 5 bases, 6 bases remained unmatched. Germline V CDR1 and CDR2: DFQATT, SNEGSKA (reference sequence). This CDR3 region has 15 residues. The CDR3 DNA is TGCAGTGCTCAGGGACTAGCGGGAACCCACAATGAGCAGTTCTTC. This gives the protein CSAQGLAGTHNEQFF.

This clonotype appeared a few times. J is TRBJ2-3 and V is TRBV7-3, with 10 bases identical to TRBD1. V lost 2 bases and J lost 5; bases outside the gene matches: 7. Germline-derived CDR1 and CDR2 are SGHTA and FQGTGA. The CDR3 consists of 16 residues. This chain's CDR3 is CASSLQSGTGVDTQYF. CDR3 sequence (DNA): TGTGCCAGCAGCTTACAGTCCGGGACAGGGGTAGATACGCAGTATTTT.

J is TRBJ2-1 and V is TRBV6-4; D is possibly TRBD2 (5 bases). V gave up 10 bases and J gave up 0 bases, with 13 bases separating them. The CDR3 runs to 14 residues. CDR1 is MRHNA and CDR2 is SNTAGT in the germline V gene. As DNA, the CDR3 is TGTGCCACGGCAGGAGGAAGCTCCTACAATGAGCAGTTCTTC. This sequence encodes CATAGGSSYNEQFF.

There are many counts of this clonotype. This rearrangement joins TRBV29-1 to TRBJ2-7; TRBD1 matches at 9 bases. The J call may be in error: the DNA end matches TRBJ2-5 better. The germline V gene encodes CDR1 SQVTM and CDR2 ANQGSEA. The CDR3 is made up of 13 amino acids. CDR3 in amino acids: CSVGTGYGATQYF. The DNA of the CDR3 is TGCAGCGTAGGGACAGGGTATGGTGCGACCCAGTACTTC.

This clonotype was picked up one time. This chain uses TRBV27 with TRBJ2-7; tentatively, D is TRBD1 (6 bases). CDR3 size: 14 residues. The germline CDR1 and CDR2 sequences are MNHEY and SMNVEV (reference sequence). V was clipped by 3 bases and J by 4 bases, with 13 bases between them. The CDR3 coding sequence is TGTGCCAGCAGTTTGAAACTACAGGGTTACGAGCAGTACTTC. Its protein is CASSLKLQGYEQYF.

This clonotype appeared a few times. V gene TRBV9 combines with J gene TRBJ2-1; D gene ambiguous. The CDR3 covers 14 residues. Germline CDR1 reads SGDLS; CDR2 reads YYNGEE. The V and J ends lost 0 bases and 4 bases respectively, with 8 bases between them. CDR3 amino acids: CASSVDSVYNEQFF. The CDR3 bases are TGTGCCAGCAGCGTAGACTCAGTTTACAATGAGCAGTTCTTC.

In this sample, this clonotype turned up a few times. CDR3 in amino acids: CASSLAKKREGGIETQYF. The CDR3 nucleotides read TGTGCCAGCAGCTTAGCGAAGAAGAGGGAGGGTGGTATTGAGACCCAGTACTTC. V gene TRBV7-9 combines with J gene TRBJ2-5; the match to TRBD2 covers 7 bases. Germline loops: CDR1 SEHNR, CDR2 FQNEAQ (reference sequence). The CDR3 extends over 18 amino acids. V shed 0 bases, J shed 5 bases, and the junction held 15 bases outside the gene matches.

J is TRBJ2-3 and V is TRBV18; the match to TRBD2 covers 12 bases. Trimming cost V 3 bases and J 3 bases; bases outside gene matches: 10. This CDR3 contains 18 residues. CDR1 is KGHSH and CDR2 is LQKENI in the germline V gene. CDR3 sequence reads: CASSPRNLAGGLTDTQYF. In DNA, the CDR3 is TGTGCCAGCTCACCGCGCAACCTAGCGGGAGGGTTGACAGATACGCAGTATTTT. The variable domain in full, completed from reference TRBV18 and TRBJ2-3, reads NAGVMQNPRHLVRRRGQEARLRCSPMKGHSHVYWYRQLPEEGLKFMVYLQKENIIDESGMPKERFSAEFPKEGPSILRIQQVVRGDSAAYFCASSPRNLAGGLTDTQYFGPGTRLTVL.

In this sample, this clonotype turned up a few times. The CDR3 coding sequence is TGCAGCGTTGGAGGTGGCGCGAATGAAAAACTGTTTTTT. Its protein product is CSVGGGANEKLFF. V usage is TRBV29-1 and J usage is TRBJ1-4; D ambiguous. Trimming took 4 bases from V and 5 from J, leaving 11 bases between them. This CDR3 has 13 residues. Germline CDR1 and CDR2: SQVTM and ANQGSEA.

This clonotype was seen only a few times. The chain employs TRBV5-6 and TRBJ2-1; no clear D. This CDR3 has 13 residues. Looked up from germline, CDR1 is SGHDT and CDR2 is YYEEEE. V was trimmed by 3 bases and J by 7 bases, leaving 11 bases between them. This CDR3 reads CASSSDPRNEQFF. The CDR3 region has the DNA TGTGCCAGCAGCTCGGACCCCCGGAATGAGCAGTTCTTC. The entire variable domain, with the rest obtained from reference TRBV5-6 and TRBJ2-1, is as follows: DAGVTQSPTHLIKTRGQQVTLRCSPKSGHDTVSWYQQALGQGPQFIFQYYEEEERQRGNFPDRFSGHQFPNYSSELNVNALLLGDSALYLCASSSDPRNEQFFGPGTRLTVL.

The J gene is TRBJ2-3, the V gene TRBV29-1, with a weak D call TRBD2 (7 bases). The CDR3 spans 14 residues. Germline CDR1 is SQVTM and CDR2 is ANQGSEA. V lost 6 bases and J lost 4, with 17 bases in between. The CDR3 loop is CSVALAGAPDTQYF. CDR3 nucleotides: TGCAGCGTGGCCCTGGCGGGGGCCCCAGATACGCAGTATTTT.

The CDR3 is CASCSTGWNTEAFF. The CDR3 nucleotides are TGTGCCAGCTGCTCGACAGGGTGGAACACTGAAGCTTTCTTT. The chain recombines TRBV6-2 or TRBV6-3 with TRBJ1-1; 7 bases line up with TRBD1. Germline CDR1 and CDR2: MNHEY and SVGEGT. This CDR3 is built from 14 residues. J was trimmed by 1 base and V by 8 bases; bases with no gene match: 7.

This chain's CDR3 is CASSAPGRQTVDTQYF. DNA of the CDR3: TGCGCCAGCAGCGCACCGGGCCGCCAGACGGTAGATACGCAGTATTTT. The J gene is TRBJ2-3, the V gene TRBV4-1; no clear D. The CDR3 runs to 16 residues. Looked up from germline, CDR1 is MGHRA and CDR2 is YSYEKL. Trimming removed 5 bases from V and 5 bases from J, with 20 bases in between.

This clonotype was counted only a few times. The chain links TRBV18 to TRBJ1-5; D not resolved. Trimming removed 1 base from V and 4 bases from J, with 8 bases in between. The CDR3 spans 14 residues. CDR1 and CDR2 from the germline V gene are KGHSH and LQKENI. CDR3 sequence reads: CASSPLAENQPQHF. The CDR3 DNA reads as TGTGCCAGCTCACCACTGGCAGAGAATCAGCCCCAGCATTTT.

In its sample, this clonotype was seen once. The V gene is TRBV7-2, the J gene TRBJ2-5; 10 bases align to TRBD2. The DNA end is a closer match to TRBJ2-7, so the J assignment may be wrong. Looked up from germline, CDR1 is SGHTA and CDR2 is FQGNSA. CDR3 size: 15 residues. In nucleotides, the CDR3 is TGTGCCAGCAGCTTAACTAGCGGGACTCACTACGAGCAGTACTTC. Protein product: CASSLTSGTHYEQYF.

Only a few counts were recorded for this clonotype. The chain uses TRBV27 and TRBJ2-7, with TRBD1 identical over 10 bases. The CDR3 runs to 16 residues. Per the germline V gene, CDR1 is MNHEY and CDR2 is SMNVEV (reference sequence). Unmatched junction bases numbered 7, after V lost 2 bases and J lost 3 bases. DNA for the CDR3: TGTGCCAGCAGTTTAGTGTCGGGACAGGGGTTCTACGAGCAGTACTTC. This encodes CASSLVSGQGFYEQYF.